The present TCR beta chain was sequenced within a study of T cells in Graves' hyperthyroidism and ophthalmopathy. This clonotype was recorded a few times. RNA transcripts gave rise to amplified TCR beta CDR3 regions. HTBI primers were used for first-round RT-PCR of the TCR CDR3. TCRdb used MiXCR to reprocess the multiplex PCR reads, holding one entry per CDR3 protein. The sample carries about 400,000 distinct CDR3 sequences, around 14% recorded once. Germline V gene lookup returns CDR1 SGHDN and CDR2 FVKESK. V gave up 3 bases and J gave up 0 bases; unmatched junction bases: 1. This CDR3 spans 16 amino acids.

The clonotype was recovered from a woman aged 25 to 39 with Graves' hyperthyroidism. The source material was blood. The V call is TRBV14, the J call TRBJ2-3, with 12 bases aligning to TRBD2. CDR3 region: CASSQTSGGSTDTQYF. The CDR3 DNA is TGTGCCAGCAGCCAGACTAGCGGGGGTAGCACAGATACGCAGTATTTT.